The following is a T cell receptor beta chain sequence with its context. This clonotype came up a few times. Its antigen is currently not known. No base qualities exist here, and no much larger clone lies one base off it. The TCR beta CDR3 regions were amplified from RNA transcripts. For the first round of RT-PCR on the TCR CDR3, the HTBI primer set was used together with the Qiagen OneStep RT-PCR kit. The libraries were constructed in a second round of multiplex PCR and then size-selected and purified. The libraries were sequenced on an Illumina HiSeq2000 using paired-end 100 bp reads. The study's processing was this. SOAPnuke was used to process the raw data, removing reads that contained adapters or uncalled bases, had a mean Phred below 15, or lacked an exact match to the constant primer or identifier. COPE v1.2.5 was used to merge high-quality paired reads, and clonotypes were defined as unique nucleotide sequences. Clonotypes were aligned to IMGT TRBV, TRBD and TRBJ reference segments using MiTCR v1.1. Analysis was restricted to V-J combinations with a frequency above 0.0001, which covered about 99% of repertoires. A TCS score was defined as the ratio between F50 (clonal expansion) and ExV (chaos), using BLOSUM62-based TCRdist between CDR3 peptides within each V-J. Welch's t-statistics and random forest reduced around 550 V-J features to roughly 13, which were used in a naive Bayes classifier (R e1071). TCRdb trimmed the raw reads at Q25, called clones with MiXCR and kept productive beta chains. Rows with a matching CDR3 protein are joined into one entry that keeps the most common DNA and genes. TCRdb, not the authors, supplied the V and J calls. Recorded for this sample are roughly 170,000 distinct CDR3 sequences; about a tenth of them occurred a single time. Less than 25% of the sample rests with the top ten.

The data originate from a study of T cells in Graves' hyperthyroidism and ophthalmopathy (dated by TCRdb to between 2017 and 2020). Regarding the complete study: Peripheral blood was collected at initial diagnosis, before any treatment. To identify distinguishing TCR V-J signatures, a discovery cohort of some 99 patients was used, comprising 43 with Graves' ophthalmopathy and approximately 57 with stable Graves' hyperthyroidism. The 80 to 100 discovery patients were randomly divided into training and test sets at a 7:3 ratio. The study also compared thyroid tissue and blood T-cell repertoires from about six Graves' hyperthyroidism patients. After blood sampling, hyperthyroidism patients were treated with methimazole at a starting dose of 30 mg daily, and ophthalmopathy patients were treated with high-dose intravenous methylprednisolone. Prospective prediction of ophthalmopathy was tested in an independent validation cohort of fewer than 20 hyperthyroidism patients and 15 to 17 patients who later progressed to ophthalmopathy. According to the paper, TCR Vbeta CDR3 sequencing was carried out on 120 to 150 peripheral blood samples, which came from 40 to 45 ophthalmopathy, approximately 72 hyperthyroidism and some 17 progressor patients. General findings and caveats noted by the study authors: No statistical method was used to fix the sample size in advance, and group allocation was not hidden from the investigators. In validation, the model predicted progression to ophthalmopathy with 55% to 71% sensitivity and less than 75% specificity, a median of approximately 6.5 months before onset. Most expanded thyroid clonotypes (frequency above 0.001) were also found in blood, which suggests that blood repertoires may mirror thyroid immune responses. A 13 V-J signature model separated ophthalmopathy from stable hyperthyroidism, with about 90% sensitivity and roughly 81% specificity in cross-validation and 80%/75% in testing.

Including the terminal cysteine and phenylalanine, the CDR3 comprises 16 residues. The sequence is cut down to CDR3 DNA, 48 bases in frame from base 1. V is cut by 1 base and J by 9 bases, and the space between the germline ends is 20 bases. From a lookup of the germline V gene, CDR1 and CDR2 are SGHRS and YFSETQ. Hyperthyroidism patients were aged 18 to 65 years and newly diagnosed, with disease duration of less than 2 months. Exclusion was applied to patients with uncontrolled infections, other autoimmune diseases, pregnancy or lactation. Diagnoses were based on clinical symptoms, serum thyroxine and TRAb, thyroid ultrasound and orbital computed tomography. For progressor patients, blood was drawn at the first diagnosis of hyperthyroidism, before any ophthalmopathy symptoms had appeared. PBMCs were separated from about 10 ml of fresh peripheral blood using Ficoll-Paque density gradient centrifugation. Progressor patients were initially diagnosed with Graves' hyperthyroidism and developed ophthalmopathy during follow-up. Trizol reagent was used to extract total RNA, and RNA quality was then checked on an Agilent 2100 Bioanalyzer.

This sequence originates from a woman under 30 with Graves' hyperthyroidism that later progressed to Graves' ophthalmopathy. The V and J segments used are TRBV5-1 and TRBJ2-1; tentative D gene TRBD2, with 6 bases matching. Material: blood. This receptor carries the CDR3 CASSLSHSRDRGEQFF. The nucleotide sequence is TGCGCCAGCAGCTTGAGTCACTCGCGGGATAGAGGTGAGCAGTTCTTC. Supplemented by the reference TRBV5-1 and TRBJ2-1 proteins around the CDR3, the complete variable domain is KAGVTQTPRYLIKTRGQQVTLSCSPISGHRSVSWYQQTPGQGLQFLFEYFSETQRNKGNFPGRFSGRQFSNSRSEMNVSTLELGDSALYLCASSLSHSRDRGEQFFGPGTRLTVL.